This T cell receptor (beta chain) was sequenced in a study of PD-1 blockade in classical Hodgkin lymphoma (dated by TCRdb to 2018 to 2020). Study-level background: To define a peripheral blood immune signature of response to PD-1 blockade in classical Hodgkin lymphoma, the study combined TCR beta sequencing with CyTOF. What the study reported, not specific to this receptor: Newly diagnosed patients were reported to have lower baseline TCR diversity than healthy donors, and relapsed/refractory patients were reported to have lower baseline TCR diversity still. The study was restricted to a single clinical trial cohort, and the causes of repertoire differences, possibly disease activity or prior therapy, were left undefined.

Only one count was recorded for this clone. This receptor's antigen is unknown. It has no much larger one-base neighbor in the sample; base qualities were not kept. There are 15 amino acids in the CDR3, from cysteine to phenylalanine inclusive. Here the CDR3 DNA is all that survives: 45 bases in frame from base 1. Reading the germline V gene gives CDR1 MRHNA and CDR2 SNTAGT. V drops 3 bases and J drops 4 bases, leaving 16 bases in between. The Qiagen DNeasy kit was used to extract genomic DNA from unsorted PBMCs and from the negatively selected CD4+ and CD8+ fractions. TCR beta CDR3 regions were amplified by immunoSEQ multiplex PCR using primers annealing to V and J segments. Amplification bias was minimized using a synthetic immune receptor repertoire, and residual bias was removed computationally after sequencing. Per the authors' processing: Repertoire diversity was quantified as the Shannon entropy index using custom Python scripts. The unsorted, CD4+ and CD8+ repertoires were each analyzed separately, with the exception of combined analyses, where CD4+ and CD8+ sequences were merged in silico. TCRdb re-hosts the immuneACCESS table, in-frame sequences only. Its copies lack some clones; in the studies checked, an unresolved V gene accounts for under half of them, and the cause for the rest is not known. That table is the source of V, J and clone size, and D and trimming were worked out from the DNA. The sample table lists under 20,000 clones, about 90% of them with a count of one. The ten largest clones add up to 0.5% to 0.55% of the sample.

Interpreted using the paper, the time point label stands for: newly diagnosed, previously untreated cHL patient sample. Magnetic negative selection with a Miltenyi CD4+ T cell isolation kit was used to purify CD4+ T cells from thawed PBMCs. As a comparison group for the relapsed/refractory trial patients, PBMCs from patients with newly diagnosed, previously untreated classical Hodgkin lymphoma were sequenced. Peripheral blood was collected in 8 mL Vacutainer Cell Preparation Tubes, from which PBMCs were isolated by centrifugation and then cryopreserved. Purified CD4+ and CD8+ fractions were generated only in cases for which an additional PBMC sample was available. Magnetically labelled cells were removed on LS columns in a quadroMACS separator, and the flow-through was retained as the purified fraction.

This clonotype was obtained from a human donor with classical Hodgkin lymphoma. The sequencing input was CD4+ T cells from blood. Here the chain combines TRBV6-4 and TRBJ2-7; no D gene is confidently identified. The DNA is TGTGCCAGCAGTGAGTTTCCGGTCGGTGTTTACGAGCAGTACTTC. It encodes CASSEFPVGVYEQYF.